The 2 T cell receptor beta chains presented below share a single source sample, sequenced in a study of identical twins. TCRdb re-called the 5' RACE reads with MiXCR, one entry per CDR3 protein. The table has about 210,000 distinct CDR3 sequences, roughly 10% seen once. Sequencing used memory (CD45RO+) T cells sorted from blood. All receptors come from a woman aged 18-29 years in good health.

This clonotype showed up just a few times. This sequence joins TRBV7-6 and TRBJ2-2; TRBD1 or TRBD2 may be the D gene (5 bases each). Per the germline V gene, CDR1 is SGHVS and CDR2 is FNYEAQ. V was trimmed by 0 bases and J by 1 base, leaving 6 bases between them. The CDR3 runs to 15 residues. The CDR3 loop reads CASSLAGVNTGELFF. Written as DNA, the CDR3 is TGTGCCAGCAGCTTAGCGGGGGTGAACACCGGGGAGCTGTTTTTT. The whole variable domain, filled in from reference TRBV7-6 and TRBJ2-2, reads GAGVSQSPRYKVTKRGQDVALRCDPISGHVSLYWYRQALGQGPEFLTYFNYEAQQDKSGLPNDRFSAERPEGSISTLTIQRTEQRDSAMYRCASSLAGVNTGELFFGEGSRLTVL.

This clonotype was counted many times. The rearrangement links TRBV4-3 to TRBJ2-3; D is uncertain. This CDR3 is built from 13 residues. V shed 0 bases and J shed 10 bases, with 11 bases lying between them. Germline V lookup: CDR1 LGHNA, CDR2 YSLEER. Here the CDR3 DNA reads TGCGCCAGCAGCCAAGAAGGGCGAGGTCCGCAGTATTTT. Residues: CASSQEGRGPQYF.